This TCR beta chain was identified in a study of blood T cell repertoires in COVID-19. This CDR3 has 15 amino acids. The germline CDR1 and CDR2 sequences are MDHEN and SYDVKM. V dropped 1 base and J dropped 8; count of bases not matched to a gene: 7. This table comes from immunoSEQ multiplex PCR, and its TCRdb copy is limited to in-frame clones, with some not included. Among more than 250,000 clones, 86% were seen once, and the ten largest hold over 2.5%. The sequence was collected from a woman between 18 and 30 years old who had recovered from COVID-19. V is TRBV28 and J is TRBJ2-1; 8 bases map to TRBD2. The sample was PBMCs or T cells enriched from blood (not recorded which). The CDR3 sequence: CASSLSSGSMYEQFF. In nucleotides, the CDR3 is TGTGCCAGCAGTTTATCGAGCGGGAGTATGTATGAGCAGTTCTTC. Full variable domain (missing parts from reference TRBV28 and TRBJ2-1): DVKVTQSSRYLVKRTGEKVFLECVQDMDHENMFWYRQDPGLGLRLIYFSYDVKMKEKGDIPEGYSVSREKKERFSLILESASTNQTSMYLCASSLSSGSMYEQFFGPGTRLTVL.